A single sample gave rise to the 14 T cell receptor beta chains below, sequenced in a study of T cell changes during pregnancy in multiple sclerosis. Here immunoSEQ multiplex PCR was the method, and the copy in TCRdb shows in-frame clones only, minus some. The sample records approximately 54,000 clones, about 91% being singletons. The sample here was peripheral blood, taken after pregnancy. The receptor set was obtained from a female donor in good health, enrolled as a control in a pregnancy study.

The chain employs TRBV2 and TRBJ2-3; D remains ambiguous. V was pared by 4 bases and J by 2 bases, with 7 bases between. This CDR3 is 13 amino acids long. CDR1 SNHLY and CDR2 FYNNEI come from the germline V gene. The CDR3 DNA follows: TGTGCCAGCAGTGTGTCCTCCACAGATACGCAGTATTTT. Its translation is CASSVSSTDTQYF.

The CDR3 DNA follows: TGTGCCAGCAGCTTGACGCCGGGACTAGCAACGGAGACCCAGTACTTC. It specifies CASSLTPGLATETQYF. The chain links TRBV5-4 to TRBJ2-5; 9 nucleotides line up with TRBD2. Germline loops: CDR1 SGHNT, CDR2 YYREEE (reference sequence). J gave up 5 bases and V 1 base, and 9 bases lay outside the gene matches. CDR3 length equals 16 residues.

The chain combines TRBV19 with TRBJ2-7; 10 nucleotides match TRBD1. Germline V lookup: CDR1 LNHDA, CDR2 SQIVND (reference sequence). With V trimmed by 3 bases and J by 3 bases, 2 bases remained unmatched. The CDR3 has 14 residues. In DNA, the CDR3 is TGTGCCAGTAGTATGACAGGGGGCGACTACGAGCAGTACTTC. Residues: CASSMTGGDYEQYF.

The V gene is TRBV7-2, the J gene TRBJ2-7; possible D gene TRBD2, 7 bases. The CDR3 runs 17 residues. Germline CDR1 reads SGHTA; CDR2 reads FQGNSA. V was trimmed by 4 bases and J by 0 bases, leaving 19 bases between them. The CDR3 loop is CASSSRGASGSSYEQYF. For the CDR3, the DNA is TGTGCCAGCAGCTCCCGGGGGGCTAGCGGTAGCTCCTACGAGCAGTACTTC.

The J gene is TRBJ2-1, the V gene TRBV15, with a tentative D call TRBD2 (5 bases). Germline V CDR1 and CDR2: LNHNV, YYDKDF (reference sequence). With 1 base removed from V and 7 bases from J, the gap between germline ends came to 17 bases. The length of the CDR3 is 16 residues. The CDR3 bases are TGTGCCACCAGCAGAGGATCTAGTGGAGGAGAGAATGAGCAGTTCTTC. It translates to CATSRGSSGGENEQFF.

CDR3 DNA sequence: TGTGCCAGCAGCGACCGGGACAGGAGTTTCTCTGGGGCCAACGTCCTGACTTTC. Its translation is CASSDRDRSFSGANVLTF. The chain combines TRBV9 with TRBJ2-6, with 8 bases identical to TRBD1. Germline trimming cut 3 bases from V and 0 bases from J; bases unmatched to any gene: 8. The CDR3 loop spans 18 amino acids. The germline gives CDR1 SGDLS, CDR2 YYNGEE.

The chain joins TRBV6-6 to TRBJ1-5; 8 nucleotides align to TRBD1. With 8 bases clipped from V and 3 bases from J, the junction kept 6 bases outside the gene matches. Germline V CDR1 and CDR2: MNHNY, SVGAGI (reference sequence). This CDR3 contains 14 residues. The CDR3 region has the DNA TGTGCCAGCGGAAGACAGGGGTCCAATCAGCCCCAGCATTTT. It encodes CASGRQGSNQPQHF.

V usage is TRBV7-2 and J usage is TRBJ1-2, with D hard to call. The germline V gene encodes CDR1 SGHTA and CDR2 FQGNSA. V was clipped by 1 base and J by 6 bases, with 18 bases between them. The CDR3 is made up of 16 amino acids. For the CDR3, the DNA is TGTGCCAGCAGCTTAGGAAGATGGGAGGGTCGGGATGGCTACACCTTC. Translated: CASSLGRWEGRDGYTF.

The genes are TRBV19 and TRBJ1-2, with 10 bases lining up with TRBD1. J gave up 4 bases and V 7 bases, and 9 bases lay outside the gene matches. Per the germline V gene, CDR1 is LNHDA and CDR2 is SQIVND (reference sequence). The CDR3 is 15 residues long. CDR3 sequence: CASTLDRGRSYGYTF. The CDR3 nucleotides read TGTGCCAGTACCCTAGACAGGGGGCGCAGCTATGGCTACACCTTC.

The chain has TRBV6-1 and TRBJ2-2; D is uncertain. The CDR3 loop spans 14 amino acids. In germline, CDR1 is MNHNS, CDR2 SASEGT. The V and J ends lost 2 bases and 0 bases respectively, with 4 bases between them. CDR3 sequence (DNA): TGTGCCAGCAGTGAACCTTCGAACACCGGGGAGCTGTTTTTT. Residues: CASSEPSNTGELFF.

The chain links TRBV28 to TRBJ2-5, with D unresolved. The V end was cut by 5 bases, the J end by 5 bases, with 9 bases between. Germline loops: CDR1 MDHEN, CDR2 SYDVKM. This CDR3 region has 12 residues. CDR3 sequence reads: CASSATVETQYF. The CDR3 nucleotides are TGTGCCAGCAGTGCAACAGTTGAGACCCAGTACTTC.

The chain has TRBV28 and TRBJ1-1; weak D call: TRBD1 (5 bases). Trimming took off 1 base at V and 0 bases at J, with 12 bases between the two ends. Looked up from germline, CDR1 is MDHEN and CDR2 is SYDVKM. CDR3 length equals 16 residues. CDR3 protein: CASSLFAGPMNTEAFF. Written as DNA, the CDR3 is TGTGCCAGCAGTTTATTCGCAGGGCCCATGAACACTGAAGCTTTCTTT. Combining the CDR3 with reference TRBV28 and TRBJ1-1 gives the whole variable domain DVKVTQSSRYLVKRTGEKVFLECVQDMDHENMFWYRQDPGLGLRLIYFSYDVKMKEKGDIPEGYSVSREKKERFSLILESASTNQTSMYLCASSLFAGPMNTEAFFGQGTRLTVV.

The chain links TRBV18 to TRBJ1-5; D gene ambiguous. CDR3 size: 13 residues. Germline CDR1 reads KGHSH; CDR2 reads LQKENI. The germline V and J ends were trimmed by 2 bases and 9 bases, with 11 bases remaining between them. The CDR3 sequence is CASSPEGEGPQHF. In DNA form, the CDR3 reads TGTGCCAGCTCACCAGAAGGAGAGGGGCCCCAGCATTTT.

The genes are TRBV4-3 and TRBJ1-4, with TRBD1 matching 7 bases. After removal of 1 base from V and 8 bases from J, the junction contained 7 bases not matched to a gene. The CDR3 is 15 residues long. CDR1 LGHNA and CDR2 YSLEER come from the germline V gene. CDR3 loop: CASSQGHRGNEKLFF. The CDR3 nucleotides read TGCGCCAGCAGCCAAGGACACAGGGGTAACGAAAAACTGTTTTTT.